The T cell receptor beta chain under discussion was sequenced for a study of cytomegalovirus exposure and HLA in healthy donors. This clone was seen only once. Its antigen remains unidentified. Study-wide points: Presence/absence analyses supposed approximately even sequencing depth among donors. When analyzed later, the rates of TCR association showed variation by HLA locus, with DRB1 the most and HLA-C the fewest.

Vbeta (60) and Jbeta (13) primers were used in the PCR. In the study's own analysis: Counted up in a later analysis, unique TCR beta chains came to 65 million to 80 million, with some 9.9 million shared. TCRdb's copy holds only in-frame clones and misses some; the assay was immunoSEQ multiplex PCR. The DNA was the basis for D and trimming; V, J and clone size are from that table. The table shows some 150,000 clones, with roughly 60% occurring only once. The ends lost 5 bases at V and 3 bases at J; junction bases unmatched: 6. Germline V gene data show CDR1 as SGHTA and CDR2 as FQGNSA. This CDR3 is built from 14 residues.

This chain links TRBV7-2 with TRBJ2-7, with 8 bases aligning to TRBD2. The sequenced sample consisted of PBMCs. This receptor was taken from a woman in her forties in good health and CMV-seronegative. CDR3 sequence: CASSLPGLGYEQYF. The CDR3 DNA follows: TGTGCCAGCAGCCTACCGGGACTAGGCTACGAGCAGTACTTC.